This T cell receptor beta chain was observed in a study of T cells after yellow fever vaccination (dated by TCRdb to between 2018 and 2020). Regarding the study in general: The SMART-Seq v4 Ultra Low Input RNA kit was used to prepare libraries from fractions with low cell numbers. To follow T-cell clones before and after both primary and booster YFV17D yellow fever vaccination, bulk TCR alpha and beta repertoires underwent longitudinal sequencing. Two healthy male donors made up the cohort, one aged 18 to 30 years and the other aged 30 to 40 years. Bulk PBMC replicates and cell subsets were isolated from blood drawn at multiple timepoints before and after both primary and secondary immunization. General study outcomes and caveats: A small share of clonotypes was detected in both CD4 and CD8 compartments, with the overlap likely arising from convergent recombination. The secondary T-cell response was found to be weaker but faster than the primary response, with a peak reached on day 5 rather than on day 15. Because abundant contaminating clonotypes from the bulk population could be contained in FACS-sorted repertoires, computational filtering was required. Most clones expanded after primary vaccination were re-detected after the booster (96% of CD4 and approximately 85% of CD8), suggesting broad memory maintenance. Because the study included only a couple of donors, the extent to which the findings can be generalized is limited.

The sequencer was an Illumina NovaSeq 6000. TCR cDNA was made using 5'RACE template switching, a step that added a universal primer site and unique molecular identifiers. cDNA synthesis was primed from both the TCR alpha and TCR beta constant segments. Two PCR steps were used to amplify libraries, with sample barcodes and sequencing adapters being added in the second step. Libraries were sequenced on Illumina HiSeq 2500 (2x100 bp) or NovaSeq (2x150 bp). Processing in the source paper ran as follows. MIGEC handled demultiplexing of reads and collapsing into UMI consensus sequences, while MiXCR performed V(D)J alignment. Vaccine-responding clonotypes were identified with edgeR using replicate PBMC samples, with FDR below 0.01 and a log2 fold change above 5 up to day 15 being required. Each bulk clonotype was labeled CD4 or CD8 based on which sequenced repertoire, CD4 or CD8, contained the clonotype at higher abundance. TCRdb's own reprocessing of the public reads used fastp at Q25 and MiXCR and kept productive beta chains. Here each entry gathers all rows of one CDR3 protein and keeps the most common genes and DNA. The V and J calls come from TCRdb's annotation, not from the publication. This sample is represented by approximately 93,000 distinct CDR3 sequences; around 5.5% of them were singletons. In total, the top ten clones hold roughly two fifths of the sample.

As regards this clonotype: Its binding antigen is unknown. The input lacks base qualities; no much larger clone sits a single base away.

What this sample's treatment or condition label stands for: live attenuated yellow fever vaccine strain. PBMCs were isolated from peripheral blood using a standard Ficoll-Paque protocol. CD4 and CD8 T-cell fractions were isolated with Dynabeads CD4 and CD8 positive selection kits. TriZol was used to extract RNA from bulk PBMCs, from CD4 and CD8 fractions, and from dextramer-positive and dextramer-negative fractions. The sequence was obtained from a man aged 18 to 29 who received the YFV17D yellow fever vaccine. Sample: CD8+ T cells sorted from PBMCs, taken 10 days after the yellow fever booster vaccination.

The CDR3 reads CASSLGGRDNQPQHF. The bases are TGTGCCAGCAGCTTAGGGGGACGGGACAATCAGCCCCAGCATTTT. The V and J genes are TRBV7-2 and TRBJ1-5; TRBD1 might be the D gene, on 5 matching bases. The V end loses 1 base and the J end loses 3 bases, and a stretch of 10 bases separates them. CDR1 and CDR2 are drawn from the germline V gene: SGHTA, FQGNSA. From the cysteine up to the phenylalanine, the CDR3 has a length of 15 residues. This entry keeps only the CDR3 DNA: 45 bases, framed from base 1.